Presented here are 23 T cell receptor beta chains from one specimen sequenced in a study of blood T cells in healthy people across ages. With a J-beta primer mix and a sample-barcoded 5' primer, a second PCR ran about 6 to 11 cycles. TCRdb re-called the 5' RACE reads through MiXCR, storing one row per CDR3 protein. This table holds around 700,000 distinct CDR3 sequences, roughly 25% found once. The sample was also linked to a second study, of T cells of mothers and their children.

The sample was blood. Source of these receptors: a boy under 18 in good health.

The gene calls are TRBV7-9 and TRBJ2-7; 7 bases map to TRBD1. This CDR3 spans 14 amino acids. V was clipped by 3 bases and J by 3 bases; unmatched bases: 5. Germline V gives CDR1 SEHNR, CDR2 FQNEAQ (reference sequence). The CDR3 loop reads CASSLPGTDYEQYF. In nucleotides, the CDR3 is TGTGCCAGCAGCTTGCCCGGGACAGACTACGAGCAGTACTTC. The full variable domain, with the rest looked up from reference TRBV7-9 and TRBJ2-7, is DTGVSQNPRHKITKRGQNVTFRCDPISEHNRLYWYRQTLGQGPEFLTYFQNEAQLEKSRLLSDRFSAERPKGSFSTLEIQRTEQGDSAMYLCASSLPGTDYEQYFGPGTRLTVT.

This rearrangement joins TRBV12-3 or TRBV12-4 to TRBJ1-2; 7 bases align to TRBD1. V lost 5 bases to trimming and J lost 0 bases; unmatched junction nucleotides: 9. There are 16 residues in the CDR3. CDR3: CASSLWGQRTNYGYTF. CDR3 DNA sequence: TGTGCCAGCAGTCTCTGGGGACAGAGAACTAACTATGGCTACACCTTC.

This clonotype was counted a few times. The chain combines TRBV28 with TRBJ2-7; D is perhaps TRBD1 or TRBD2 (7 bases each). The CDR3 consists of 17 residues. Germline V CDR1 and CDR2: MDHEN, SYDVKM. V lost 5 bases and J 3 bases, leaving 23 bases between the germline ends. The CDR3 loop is CASSQGTVLLAGYEQYF. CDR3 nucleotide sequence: TGTGCCAGCAGTCAAGGGACAGTCTTGTTAGCGGGCTACGAGCAGTACTTC.

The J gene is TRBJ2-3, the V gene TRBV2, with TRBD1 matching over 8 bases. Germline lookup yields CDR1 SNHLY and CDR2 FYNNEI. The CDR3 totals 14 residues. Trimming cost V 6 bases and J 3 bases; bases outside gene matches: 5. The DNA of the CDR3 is TGTGCCAGCAGGGACAGGGTTCGAACAGATACGCAGTATTTT. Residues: CASRDRVRTDTQYF.

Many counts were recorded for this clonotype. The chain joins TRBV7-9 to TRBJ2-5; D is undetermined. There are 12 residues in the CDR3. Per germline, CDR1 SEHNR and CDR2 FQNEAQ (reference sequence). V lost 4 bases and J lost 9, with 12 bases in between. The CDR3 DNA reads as TGTGCCAGCAGCTCACCTAATACGGCCCAGTACTTC. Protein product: CASSSPNTAQYF.

The chain's CDR3 is CASSIFREINEKLFF. As DNA, the CDR3 is TGTGCCAGTAGTATCTTCAGGGAGATTAATGAAAAACTGTTTTTT. The V gene is TRBV19, the J gene TRBJ1-4, with a possible D match to TRBD1 (5 bases). This CDR3 spans 15 amino acids. Germline CDR1 is LNHDA and CDR2 is SQIVND (reference sequence). Trimming removed 3 bases from V and 4 bases from J, with 12 bases in between.

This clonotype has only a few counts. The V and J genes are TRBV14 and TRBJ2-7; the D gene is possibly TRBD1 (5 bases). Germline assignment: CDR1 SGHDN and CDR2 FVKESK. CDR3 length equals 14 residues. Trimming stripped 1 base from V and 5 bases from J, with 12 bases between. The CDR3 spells CASSQGDRDDEQYF. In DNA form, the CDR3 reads TGTGCCAGCAGCCAAGGAGACAGAGACGACGAGCAGTACTTC.

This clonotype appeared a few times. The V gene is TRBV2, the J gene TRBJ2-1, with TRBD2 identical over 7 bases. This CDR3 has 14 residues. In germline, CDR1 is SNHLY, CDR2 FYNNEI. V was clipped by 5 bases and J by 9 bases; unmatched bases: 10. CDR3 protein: CASSRDYDASEQFF. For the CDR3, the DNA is TGTGCCAGCAGTCGGGACTATGATGCTAGTGAGCAGTTCTTC.

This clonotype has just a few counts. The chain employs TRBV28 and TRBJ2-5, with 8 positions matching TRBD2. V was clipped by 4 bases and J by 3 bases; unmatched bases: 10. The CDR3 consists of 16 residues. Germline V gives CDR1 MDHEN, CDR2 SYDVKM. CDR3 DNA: TGTGCCAGCAGTTCTCAGGTAGCGGGGATCGAAGAGACCCAGTACTTC. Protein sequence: CASSSQVAGIEETQYF.

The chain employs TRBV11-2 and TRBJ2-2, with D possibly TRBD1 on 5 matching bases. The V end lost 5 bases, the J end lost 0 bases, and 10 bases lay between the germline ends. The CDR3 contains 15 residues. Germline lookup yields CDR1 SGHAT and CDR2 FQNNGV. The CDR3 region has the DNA TGTGCCAGCAGCGTGACAGCTACGAACACCGGGGAGCTGTTTTTT. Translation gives CASSVTATNTGELFF.

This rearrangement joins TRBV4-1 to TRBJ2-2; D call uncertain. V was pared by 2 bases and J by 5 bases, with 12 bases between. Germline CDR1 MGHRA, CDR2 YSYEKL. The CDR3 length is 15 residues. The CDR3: CASSQPSGDTGELFF. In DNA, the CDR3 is TGCGCCAGCAGCCAACCAAGTGGGGATACCGGGGAGCTGTTTTTT.

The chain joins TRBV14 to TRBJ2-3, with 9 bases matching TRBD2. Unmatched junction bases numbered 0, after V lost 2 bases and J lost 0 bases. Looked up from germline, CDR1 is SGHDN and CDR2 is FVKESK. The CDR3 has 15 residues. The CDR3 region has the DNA TGTGCCAGCAGCCAAAGCGGGAGGAGCACAGATACGCAGTATTTT. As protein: CASSQSGRSTDTQYF.

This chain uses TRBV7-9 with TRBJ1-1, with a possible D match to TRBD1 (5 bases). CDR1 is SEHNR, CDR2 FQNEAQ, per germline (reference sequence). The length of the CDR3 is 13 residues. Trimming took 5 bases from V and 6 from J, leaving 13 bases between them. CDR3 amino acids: CASSPTAGAEAFF. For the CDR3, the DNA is TGTGCCAGCAGCCCGACGGCGGGGGCTGAAGCTTTCTTT.

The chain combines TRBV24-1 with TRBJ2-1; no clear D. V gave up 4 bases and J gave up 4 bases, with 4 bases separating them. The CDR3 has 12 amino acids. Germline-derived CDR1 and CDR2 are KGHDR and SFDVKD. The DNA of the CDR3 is TGTGCCACCAGTGAGGGTTACAATGAGCAGTTCTTC. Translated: CATSEGYNEQFF.

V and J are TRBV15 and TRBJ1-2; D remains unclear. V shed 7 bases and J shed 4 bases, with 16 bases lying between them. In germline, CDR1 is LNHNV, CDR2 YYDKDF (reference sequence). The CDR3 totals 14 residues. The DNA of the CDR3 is TGTGCCACCATGCACGTTCTCTCGGGCTATGGCTACACCTTC. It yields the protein CATMHVLSGYGYTF.

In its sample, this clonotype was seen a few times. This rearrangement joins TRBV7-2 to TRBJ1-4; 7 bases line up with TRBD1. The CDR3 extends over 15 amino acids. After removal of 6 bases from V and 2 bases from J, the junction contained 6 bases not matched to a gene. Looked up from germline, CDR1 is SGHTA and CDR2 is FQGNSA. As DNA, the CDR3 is TGTGCCAGCAGTTACGAGGGGGCCACTAATGAAAAACTGTTTTTT. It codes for CASSYEGATNEKLFF.

In DNA, the CDR3 is TGCAGTGCTAGAGATCTCTCGGCTACCTACGAGCAGTACTTC. This translates into CSARDLSATYEQYF. This sequence joins TRBV20-1 and TRBJ2-7; D unresolved. The CDR3 runs to 14 residues. V gave up 0 bases and J gave up 2 bases, with 11 bases separating them. CDR1 and CDR2 from the germline V gene are DFQATT and SNEGSKA (reference sequence).

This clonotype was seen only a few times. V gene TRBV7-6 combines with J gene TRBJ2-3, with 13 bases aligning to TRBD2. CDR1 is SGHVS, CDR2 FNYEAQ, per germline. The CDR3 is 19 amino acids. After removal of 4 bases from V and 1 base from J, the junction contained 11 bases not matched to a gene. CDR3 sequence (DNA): TGTGCCAGCAGCTCCCCGATAGGACTAGCGGGAGTGGGCACAGATACGCAGTATTTT. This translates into CASSSPIGLAGVGTDTQYF. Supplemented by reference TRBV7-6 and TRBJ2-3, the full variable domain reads GAGVSQSPRYKVTKRGQDVALRCDPISGHVSLYWYRQALGQGPEFLTYFNYEAQQDKSGLPNDRFSAERPEGSISTLTIQRTEQRDSAMYRCASSSPIGLAGVGTDTQYFGPGTRLTVL.

CDR3 in DNA: TGTGCCAGCAGTGAAGGTGGGGGGGGCTACAATGAGCAGTTCTTC. Translated, it gives CASSEGGGGYNEQFF. The chain carries TRBV2 and TRBJ2-1; TRBD2 matches at 7 bases. The junction had 3 bases not matched to a gene; V was cut back by 1 base and J by 3 bases. CDR3 size: 15 residues. Germline CDR1 SNHLY, CDR2 FYNNEI.

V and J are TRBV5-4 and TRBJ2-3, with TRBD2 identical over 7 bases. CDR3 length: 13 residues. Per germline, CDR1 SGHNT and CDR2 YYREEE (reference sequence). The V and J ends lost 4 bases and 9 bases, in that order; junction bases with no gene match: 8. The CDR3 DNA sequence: TGTGCCAGCAGCCCTGGACTAGGAATAACGCAGTATTTT. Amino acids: CASSPGLGITQYF.

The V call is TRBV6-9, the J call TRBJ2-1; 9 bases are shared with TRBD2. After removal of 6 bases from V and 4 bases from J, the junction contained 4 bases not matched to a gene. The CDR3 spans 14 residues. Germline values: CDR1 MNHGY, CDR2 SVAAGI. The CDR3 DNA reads TGTGCCAGCAGCCGGACTAGCGAGTACAATGAGCAGTTCTTC. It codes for CASSRTSEYNEQFF.

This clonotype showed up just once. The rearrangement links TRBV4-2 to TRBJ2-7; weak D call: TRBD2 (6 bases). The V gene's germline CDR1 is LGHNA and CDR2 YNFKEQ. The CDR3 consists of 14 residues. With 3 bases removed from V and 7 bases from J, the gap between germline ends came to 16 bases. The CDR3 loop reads CASSQVGGAGEQYF. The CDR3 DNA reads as TGTGCCAGCAGCCAGGTCGGGGGAGCTGGGGAGCAGTACTTC.

In DNA, the CDR3 is TGCAGTGCTCCATCTAGCGGGAGTATTCGAGAGACCCAGTACTTC. Protein: CSAPSSGSIRETQYF. The chain combines TRBV20-1 with TRBJ2-5, with 10 bases lining up with TRBD2. CDR3 length: 15 amino acids. Germline V lookup: CDR1 DFQATT, CDR2 SNEGSKA (reference sequence). V gave up 5 bases and J gave up 4 bases; unmatched junction bases: 10.